This TCR beta chain is from a study of breast tumors, draining lymph nodes, adjacent tissues. Study-wide points: Findings are consistent with lymph node origin and intratumoral expansion of most tumor T cells.

Breast cancer patients provided tissue from their axillary draining lymph nodes. V lost 1 base and J lost 4; bases outside the gene matches: 11. This CDR3 is built from 17 residues. Germline CDR1 and CDR2: MGHRA and YSYEKL. MiXCR was run by TCRdb on the multiplex PCR reads, yielding one entry per CDR3 protein. The sample yields approximately 88,000 distinct CDR3 sequences, over 25% seen once. This clonotype was counted many times. Its antigen is currently unknown. This clonotype originated in a female donor with breast cancer. Some clones in this sample may be carry-over from other donors' samples. Sequencing was carried out using axillary lymph node tissue. This chain uses TRBV4-1 with TRBJ1-2; 8 bases align to TRBD1. The CDR3 reads CASSQVATRGLSYGYTF. CDR3 nucleotide sequence: TGCGCCAGCAGCCAAGTCGCCACCAGGGGGCTTTCCTATGGCTACACCTTC.